The TCR beta chain described here comes from a study of T cell responses to AZD1222 COVID-19 vaccine (dated by TCRdb to the early 2020s). Broadly, across the study: TCR sequencing was performed for about 250 trial participants, of whom around 210 were given two doses of AZD1222 and 26 were given two doses of MenACWY control vaccine. Trial participants were enrolled by age into subgroups of 18-55, 56-69 and 70-plus years, and roughly 160, 29 and 62 TCR-sequenced participants, respectively, were included in these subgroups. Study-wide findings and limitations: Conclusions about previously exposed vaccinees were limited because only six AZD1222 recipients were SARS-CoV-2 seropositive at baseline. Nearly half of unique spike-specific TCRs reportedly recognized epitopes outside regions mutated in the B.1.351 and B.1.1.7 variants. After two AZD1222 doses, spike-specific TCR breadth and depth were significantly higher than at day 0 and than in MenACWY recipients. No day 14 peak-response samples were available, so repertoires were characterized only after the peak T cell response. The 56-69-year group was small, and its depth increase did not reach significance, likely because of low power. The vaccine-associated CD4 TCRs covered the entire spike protein, and the dominant responses fell in regions 160-218 and 743-854. Most participants were white British and females outnumbered males, and the authors suggested that clonal diversity may have been underestimated.

The V and J ends are trimmed by 7 bases and 0 bases, leaving 16 bases between them. CDR1 is given as MGHDK and CDR2 as SYGVNS, both from the germline V gene. The CDR3, from cysteine to phenylalanine, totals 17 residues. Only the CDR3 part of the read is kept: 51 bases, read in frame from the first base. The CDR3 regions of human TCRbeta chains were analyzed by immunosequencing. The paper's processing steps were these. TCRs in the repertoires were compared against a reference library of SARS-CoV-2-specific TCRs that had been generated with the MIRA antigen-specificity platform. Breadth was defined as the fraction of unique TCRs that were SARS-CoV-2-associated. Depth was defined as the fraction of total T cells that were SARS-CoV-2-associated. Using the MIRA data, every spike-specific TCR was mapped to the spike region that the TCR reacted to and assigned to either a CD4 or a CD8 class. Log10-transformed breadth and depth values were compared by one-way ANOVA with Sidak's multiple comparisons tests. The source is immuneACCESS, and TCRdb retained only in-frame sequences with V and J called. Part of the clones is not carried over; for the studies checked, unresolved V genes explain less than half of this, and the remainder is unexplained. V, J and clone size are taken as reported in that table, and D and trimming were inferred from the DNA itself. The sample includes about 84,000 clones, with 80% to 90% observed a single time. Around 10% of the sample lies in the top ten.

Details on this clone: The antigen this receptor binds is unknown. The sample holds no much larger clone one base away, and base qualities are not on file.

What the time point label conveys for this sample: about 28 days (+/-7) after the second vaccine dose. AZD1222 recipients whose second dose came at about 4 weeks and those whose second dose came at about 12 weeks were combined into one group, since spike-specific TCR depth and breadth did not differ between the two schedules. The vaccinee samples were drawn from two UK trials, COV001 and COV002, one of which was a single-blind randomized controlled phase 2/3 trial testing AZD1222 (ChAdOx1 nCoV-19) in healthy adults. Trial participant PBMC samples were collected at day 0 and day 28 after the second dose for TCRbeta chain sequencing.

The V and J segments used are TRBV25-1 and TRBJ2-6, and TRBD2 may be the D gene, going by 6 matching bases. This material consisted of peripheral blood, taken 28 days after the second AZD1222 dose. The receptor's source is an adult who received the AZD1222 COVID-19 vaccine. The encoded CDR3 is CASTRGTYVSGANVLTF. The DNA sequence follows: TGTGCCAGCACTCGGGGGACTTACGTCTCTGGGGCCAACGTCCTGACTTTC.